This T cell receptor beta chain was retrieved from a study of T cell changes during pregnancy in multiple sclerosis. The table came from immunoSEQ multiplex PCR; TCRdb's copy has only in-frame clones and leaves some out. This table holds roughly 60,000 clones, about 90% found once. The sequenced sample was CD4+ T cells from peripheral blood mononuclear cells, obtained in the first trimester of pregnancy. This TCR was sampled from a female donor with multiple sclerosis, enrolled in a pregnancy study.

The DNA of the CDR3 is TGTGCCAGCAGCTTAAGCTGGGGGGGGGAAGCTTTCTTT. This encodes CASSLSWGGEAFF. V and J are TRBV7-9 and TRBJ1-1; a possible D gene is TRBD1 (5 bases). The ends were cut back, 2 bases at V and 8 bases at J, with 12 bases in the middle. The germline CDR1 and CDR2 sequences are SEHNR and FQNEAQ (reference sequence). This CDR3 has 13 amino acids.